This T cell receptor beta chain was documented in a study of memory CD4+ T cells and cytomegalovirus serostatus. A word on this clone: No antigen is known for it.

In the original analysis: After removing out-of-frame reads, over 2 million distinct TCRbeta sequences remained. The repertoire was sequenced with immunoSEQ multiplex PCR; TCRdb's copy has only in-frame clones and lacks some. V and J calls and clone size are as listed in that table; D and trimming were resolved from the DNA. The table has some 87,000 clones, 80% seen once; the top ten hold around 3.6%. This CDR3 is 12 amino acids long. Trimming stripped 5 bases from V and 3 bases from J, with 7 bases between. CDR1 is KGHSH, CDR2 LQKENI, per germline. Study-level results: About 40% of the roughly 150 known CMV-associated TCRbeta sequences appeared in CD4+ memory.

The sort gate was single viable CD3+CD4+CD8-CD45RO+ cells for memory CD4+ T cells. The gene calls are TRBV18 and TRBJ1-1; D ambiguous. The clonotype comes from an adult in good health and CMV-seropositive. The sample was memory CD4+ T cells from blood. This CDR3 is CASSTEYTEAFF. In nucleotides, the CDR3 is TGTGCCAGCTCAACAGAGTACACTGAAGCTTTCTTT.